This T cell receptor (beta chain) originates from a study of CD8 T cells in Susac syndrome. The controls were healthy donors who were matched for age and sex. The authors negatively isolated CD8+ and CD4+ T cells and FACS-enriched TEMRA cells. The CDR3 runs 20 residues. The V gene lost 0 bases and the J gene lost 0 bases, with 22 bases spanning the gap. It was with random hexamers that 0.5 to 1 ug RNA was reverse transcribed. Amplification of TCR beta CDR3 by immunoSEQ multiplex PCR spanned 54 Vbeta and 13 Jbeta. TCRdb itself ran the immunoSEQ multiplex PCR reads through MiXCR, one entry per CDR3 protein. The sample lists about 190,000 distinct CDR3 sequences; 90% to 95% were seen once.

Sequenced sample: CD4+ T cells from PBMCs. The chain uses TRBV12-3 or TRBV12-4 and TRBJ2-3; D remains ambiguous. The receptor's source is a human donor in good health. CDR3 loop: CASSLARLTLTETSTDTQYF. CDR3 bases: TGTGCCAGCAGTTTAGCGCGGCTGACACTCACGGAAACTAGCACAGATACGCAGTATTTT.